A single sample is the source of the 26 T cell receptor beta chains below, sequenced in a study of T cell responses to AZD1222 COVID-19 vaccine. Repertoires were generated with immunoSEQ multiplex PCR, while TCRdb's copy carries only in-frame clones and drops some. The sample has more than 65,000 clones, 80% to 90% seen once. The sample consisted of peripheral blood, taken 28 days after the second AZD1222 dose. These receptors were taken from an adult who received the AZD1222 COVID-19 vaccine.

The chain links TRBV5-4 to TRBJ1-4; the D gene is possibly TRBD1 (6 bases). V was shortened by 0 bases and J by 7 bases, with 10 bases between the two germline ends. In germline, CDR1 is SGHNT, CDR2 YYREEE (reference sequence). The CDR3 has 14 amino acids. The CDR3 DNA reads as TGTGCCAGCAGCTTGGGCAGGGGAGGTGAAAAACTGTTTTTT. Its translation: CASSLGRGGEKLFF. Filled out from reference TRBV5-4 and TRBJ1-4, the complete variable domain reads ETGVTQSPTHLIKTRGQQVTLRCSSQSGHNTVSWYQQALGQGPQFIFQYYREEENGRGNFPPRFSGLQFPNYSSELNVNALELDDSALYLCASSLGRGGEKLFFGSGTQLSVL.

The V and J genes are TRBV7-3 and TRBJ1-6; TRBD1 matches 9 bases. Germline-derived CDR1 and CDR2 are SGHTA and FQGTGA. This CDR3 is built from 16 residues. The V and J ends lost 2 bases and 5 bases, in that order; junction bases with no gene match: 4. The CDR3 is CASSLDGTGNNSPLHF. As DNA, the CDR3 is TGTGCCAGCAGCTTAGATGGGACAGGGAATAATTCACCCCTCCACTTT.

The chain employs TRBV7-2 and TRBJ1-2; possible D gene TRBD1, 5 bases. The CDR3 loop spans 12 amino acids. The V gene's germline CDR1 is SGHTA and CDR2 FQGNSA. V was shortened by 7 bases and J by 4 bases, with 10 bases between the two germline ends. The CDR3 loop is CASTWDRYGYTF. CDR3 DNA: TGTGCCAGCACCTGGGACCGCTATGGCTACACCTTC.

The rearrangement links TRBV5-6 to TRBJ2-3; D is uncertain. Germline V gene data show CDR1 as SGHDT and CDR2 as YYEEEE. The CDR3 runs to 16 residues. The V end was cut by 0 bases, the J end by 0 bases, with 11 bases between. The chain's CDR3 is CASSLAVAESTDTQYF. The CDR3 DNA sequence: TGTGCCAGCAGCTTGGCCGTGGCAGAGAGCACAGATACGCAGTATTTT.

The V gene is TRBV7-2, the J gene TRBJ2-7; perhaps TRBD1 as D (6 bases). Germline lookup yields CDR1 SGHTA and CDR2 FQGNSA. V was clipped by 1 base and J by 5 bases, with 15 bases between them. The CDR3 spans 15 residues. Written as DNA, the CDR3 is TGTGCCAGCAGCTTAGTAGGACAGCCCTTGAACGAGCAGTACTTC. Translating it yields CASSLVGQPLNEQYF.

Only a few counts were recorded for this clone. V usage is TRBV7-2 and J usage is TRBJ2-5, with a weak D call TRBD1 (7 bases). CDR1 and CDR2 (germline): SGHTA, FQGNSA. This CDR3 contains 15 residues. The V gene lost 1 base and the J gene lost 3 bases, with 12 bases spanning the gap. This chain's CDR3 is CASSLEGGTEETQYF. The CDR3 DNA follows: TGTGCCAGCAGCTTAGAAGGCGGGACAGAAGAGACCCAGTACTTC.

The rearrangement joins TRBV7-6 to TRBJ2-1, with 9 bases identical to TRBD2. This CDR3 has 16 amino acids. Germline CDR1 is SGHVS and CDR2 is FNYEAQ. Losses at the gene ends were 0 bases for V and 9 bases for J; bases not matched to a gene: 9. The CDR3 sequence: CASSLAEAGGPFEQFF. CDR3 DNA sequence: TGTGCCAGCAGCTTAGCGGAGGCGGGGGGGCCATTTGAGCAGTTCTTC.

The chain is built from TRBV29-1 and TRBJ1-1, with TRBD1 matching 7 bases. Germline CDR1 is SQVTM and CDR2 is ANQGSEA. V was clipped by 4 bases and J by 6 bases; unmatched bases: 8. The length of the CDR3 is 13 residues. CDR3 nucleotide sequence: TGCAGCGTTGGAACTGGGACAGTCCCTGAAGCTTTCTTT. It codes for CSVGTGTVPEAFF.

The V call is TRBV18, the J call TRBJ2-6; D unresolved. Between the trimmed V and J ends, which lost 8 bases and 0 bases, there was a span of 11 bases. Germline V gene lookup returns CDR1 KGHSH and CDR2 LQKENI. The CDR3 is 15 residues long. DNA of the CDR3: TGTGCCAGCCGATCCAGTAACTCTGGGGCCAACGTCCTGACTTTC. Protein product: CASRSSNSGANVLTF.

V and J are TRBV28 and TRBJ1-6, with 7 bases matching TRBD1. The CDR3 length is 14 residues. V was clipped by 7 bases and J by 7 bases; unmatched bases: 7. The V gene's germline CDR1 is MDHEN and CDR2 SYDVKM. The CDR3 region has the DNA TGTGCCAGCACCGTGGGACAGTCGAATTCACCCCTCCACTTT. Amino acid sequence: CASTVGQSNSPLHF.

The rearrangement uses TRBV28 and TRBJ1-2, with a tentative D call TRBD1 (5 bases). CDR1 MDHEN and CDR2 SYDVKM come from the germline V gene. The CDR3 covers 13 residues. V was pared by 2 bases and J by 7 bases, with 11 bases between. The CDR3 spells CASSLAREVGYTF. CDR3 in DNA: TGTGCCAGCAGTTTAGCCAGGGAAGTTGGCTACACCTTC.

V usage is TRBV2 and J usage is TRBJ2-7; D may be TRBD2 (6 bases). The CDR3 runs to 14 residues. Germline CDR1 and CDR2: SNHLY and FYNNEI. V lost 6 bases and J lost 5, with 17 bases in between. The CDR3 bases are TGTGCCAGCAGACGGGGACTGGGAAACCACGAGCAGTACTTC. It is translated as CASRRGLGNHEQYF.

V and J are TRBV6-1 and TRBJ1-5; 8 bases match TRBD1. The trim removed 3 bases at V and 4 bases at J, leaving 5 bases unmatched. Per the germline V gene, CDR1 is MNHNS and CDR2 is SASEGT. This CDR3 comprises 15 residues. The chain's CDR3 is CASSEWTGLNQPQHF. CDR3 nucleotide sequence: TGTGCCAGCAGTGAGTGGACAGGGCTTAATCAGCCCCAGCATTTT.

This clone was observed once. The chain couples TRBV28 to TRBJ2-1, with 15 bases lining up with TRBD2. CDR1 and CDR2 from the germline V gene are MDHEN and SYDVKM. CDR3 size: 17 residues. Trimming removed 2 bases from V and 8 bases from J; junction bases left unmatched: 7. The CDR3 protein is CASSLDMGLAGGYEQFF. The CDR3 region has the DNA TGTGCCAGCAGTTTAGACATGGGACTAGCGGGAGGATATGAGCAGTTCTTC.

The chain uses TRBV18 and TRBJ1-5, with TRBD1 matching over 9 bases. Germline-derived CDR1 and CDR2 are KGHSH and LQKENI. The V and J ends lost 6 bases and 7 bases, in that order; junction bases with no gene match: 10. The CDR3 spans 15 residues. The chain's CDR3 is CASSSGTGWEQPQHF. The CDR3 DNA follows: TGTGCCAGCTCTTCCGGGACAGGGTGGGAGCAGCCCCAGCATTTT.

The genes are TRBV19 and TRBJ1-2, with D uncertain. Trimming cost V 7 bases and J 2 bases, with 20 bases left between them. The CDR3 spans 16 residues. CDR1 and CDR2 from the germline V gene are LNHDA and SQIVND (reference sequence). CDR3 region: CASTDWSIGRNYGYTF. DNA for the CDR3: TGTGCCAGTACCGACTGGAGCATTGGCAGAAACTATGGCTACACCTTC.

The chain is built from TRBV30 and TRBJ1-1; D remains unclear. This CDR3 is built from 14 residues. V was trimmed by 4 bases and J by 4 bases, leaving 16 bases between them. Germline loops: CDR1 GTSNPN, CDR2 SVGIG (reference sequence). The CDR3 DNA follows: TGTGCCTGGACCCTCGGGGTGAAGAGCACTGAAGCTTTCTTT. Encoded protein: CAWTLGVKSTEAFF.

The V call is TRBV6-5, the J call TRBJ2-7; 8 bases are shared with TRBD1. V was clipped by 5 bases and J by 5 bases; unmatched bases: 8. The CDR3 runs to 14 residues. The V gene's germline CDR1 is MNHEY and CDR2 SVGAGI. This chain's CDR3 is CASSTQGAPDEQYF. In nucleotides, the CDR3 is TGTGCCAGCAGTACCCAGGGGGCGCCCGACGAGCAGTACTTC.

The chain uses TRBV11-3 and TRBJ1-1; D remains unclear. Trimming removed 3 bases from V and 0 bases from J, with 8 bases in between. This CDR3 comprises 14 residues. CDR1 is SGHNT and CDR2 is YENEEA in the germline V gene. The CDR3 DNA reads as TGTGCCAGCAGCTTGACACCTTTGAACACTGAAGCTTTCTTT. As protein: CASSLTPLNTEAFF.

CDR3 sequence (DNA): TGTGCCAGCAGCTTACGTCGGAGGGGGACCTACAATGAGCAGTTCTTC. This gives the protein CASSLRRRGTYNEQFF. The V gene is TRBV3-1 (or the pseudogene TRBV3-2), the J gene TRBJ2-1; D could derive from TRBD1 or TRBD2 (6 bases each). Trimming shortened V by 5 bases and J by 2 bases, and 16 bases separated the two germline ends. This CDR3 has 16 residues. Germline CDR1 and CDR2: LGHDT and YNNKEL (reference sequence).

This clone was picked up one time. The chain couples TRBV24-1 to TRBJ2-3, with TRBD1 matching over 9 bases. This CDR3 is built from 15 residues. Per the germline V gene, CDR1 is KGHDR and CDR2 is SFDVKD. V shed 7 bases, J shed 4 bases, and the junction held 8 bases outside the gene matches. The CDR3 DNA is TGTGCCACCAGCTCTCCGGGACAGGGTGCAGATACGCAGTATTTT. This translates into CATSSPGQGADTQYF.

This clone was recorded once. The chain joins TRBV7-9 to TRBJ1-1; D unresolved. Germline values: CDR1 SEHNR, CDR2 FQNEAQ (reference sequence). With 1 base removed from V and 11 bases from J, the gap between germline ends came to 11 bases. This CDR3 spans 12 amino acids. CDR3: CASSLGFELAFF. DNA for the CDR3: TGTGCCAGCAGCTTAGGTTTTGAGTTGGCTTTCTTT.

This sequence joins TRBV5-1 and TRBJ1-3; D is perhaps TRBD1 (6 bases). Germline V gene lookup returns CDR1 SGHRS and CDR2 YFSETQ. The V and J ends lost 2 bases and 6 bases respectively, with 9 bases between them. The CDR3 spans 13 residues. CDR3 sequence: CASSFGGENTIYF. CDR3 in DNA: TGCGCCAGCAGCTTCGGGGGCGAAAACACCATATATTTT.

The chain carries TRBV19 and TRBJ2-3; D is unresolved. Trimming pared 3 bases from V and 1 base from J, leaving 5 bases between. The CDR3 sequence is 13 residues long. The germline V gene encodes CDR1 LNHDA and CDR2 SQIVND (reference sequence). CDR3 in DNA: TGTGCCAGTAGTATTTCCGGCACAGATACGCAGTATTTT. As protein: CASSISGTDTQYF.

The chain recombines TRBV27 with TRBJ2-5; no reliable D call. V was cut by 9 bases and J by 1 base, with 3 bases left in between. Looked up from germline, CDR1 is MNHEY and CDR2 is SMNVEV (reference sequence). This CDR3 has 10 amino acids. The CDR3: CARTQETQYF. CDR3 sequence (DNA): TGTGCCAGAACCCAAGAGACCCAGTACTTC.

V gene TRBV11-3 combines with J gene TRBJ2-2; D might be TRBD1 (6 bases). Trimming took 6 bases from V and 4 from J, leaving 9 bases between them. CDR1 SGHNT and CDR2 YENEEA come from the germline V gene. CDR3 length: 13 amino acids. The CDR3 bases are TGTGCCAGCAGTGCAGGGGTCACCGGGGAGCTGTTTTTT. This sequence encodes CASSAGVTGELFF.